The subject of this entry is one T cell receptor (beta chain). V shed 4 bases and J 1 base; nucleotides not matched to a gene: 7. CDR3 size: 16 residues. The germline CDR1 and CDR2 sequences are SEHNR and FQNEAQ (reference sequence). The data belong to a study of blood T cell repertoires in COVID-19. Study summary: The study drew acute and convalescent COVID-19 samples from the United States, Italy and Spain. PBMCs, B-cell-depleted T cells, or T cells were the source of the cDNA or gDNA that made up the material.

Authors' data handling: Amplification of reference gene primers was used by the study to estimate nucleated cell counts. Sequencing was performed with immunoSEQ multiplex PCR; in TCRdb, only in-frame clones are kept and a portion is missing. V and J calls and clone size are as listed in that table; D and trimming were resolved from the DNA. Of 110,000 or so clones detected, around 80% appear once; the ten largest clones hold about 2.5%. The TCR sequence derives from a man aged 50 to 59 with acute or convalescent COVID-19. The source material was peripheral blood. The chain joins TRBV7-9 to TRBJ1-1; 9 nucleotides line up with TRBD1. The CDR3 DNA reads TGTGCCAGCAGCTCTTTATACAGGGGGCCGAACACTGAAGCTTTCTTT. Its protein is CASSSLYRGPNTEAFF.